This T cell receptor beta chain was captured in a study of shared clonotypes between healthy human individuals. The protocol was immunoSEQ multiplex PCR, while the TCRdb copy is restricted to in-frame clones and leaves out a portion. The table shows under 1 million clones, with around 93% occurring only once. Naive CD8 cells lacked CD45RO, underwent positive selection for CCR7 and left out terminally differentiated effector memory CD45RA+ cells. V lost 4 bases and J 3 bases, leaving 11 bases between the germline ends. Germline V CDR1 and CDR2: SGHRS, YFSETQ. The CDR3 spans 13 residues. This receptor was identified in a young man in good health. This rearrangement joins TRBV5-1 to TRBJ2-7; D is perhaps TRBD1 (6 bases). Specimen: naive CD8+ T cells sorted from blood. CDR3 loop: CASSHRDNYEQYF. CDR3 sequence (DNA): TGCGCCAGCAGCCACAGGGATAACTACGAGCAGTACTTC. Complete variable domain (other parts from reference TRBV5-1 and TRBJ2-7): KAGVTQTPRYLIKTRGQQVTLSCSPISGHRSVSWYQQTPGQGLQFLFEYFSETQRNKGNFPGRFSGRQFSNSRSEMNVSTLELGDSALYLCASSHRDNYEQYFGPGTRLTVT.